This passage covers 3 T cell receptor beta chains from one sample sequenced in a study of blood T cell repertoires in COVID-19. This table comes from immunoSEQ multiplex PCR, and its TCRdb copy is limited to in-frame clones, with some not included. Among around 100,000 clones listed, about 91% were seen once. Sequenced sample: peripheral blood. The receptors were sampled from a human donor in a cohort sampled during active COVID-19.

The chain uses TRBV19 and TRBJ2-1; TRBD2 aligns across 11 bases. Germline V gene data show CDR1 as LNHDA and CDR2 as SQIVND (reference sequence). V lost 6 bases and J lost 2; bases outside the gene matches: 12. This CDR3 contains 18 residues. The CDR3 coding sequence is TGTGCCAGTAGGCCCAGTACCGTAGCGGGAGGGACCTACAATGAGCAGTTCTTC. It translates to CASRPSTVAGGTYNEQFF.

The genes are TRBV30 and TRBJ1-3, with TRBD1 as a possible D gene (6 bases). V was clipped by 0 bases and J by 13 bases, with 25 bases between them. The CDR3 contains 16 residues. Germline assignment: CDR1 GTSNPN and CDR2 SVGIG (reference sequence). This CDR3 reads CAWSVKDSRGGRHIYF. CDR3 in DNA: TGTGCCTGGAGTGTAAAGGACAGCCGCGGGGGCCGCCATATATATTTT.

The chain recombines TRBV19 with TRBJ2-1; possibly TRBD2 for D (6 bases). With 0 bases removed from V and 2 bases from J, the gap between germline ends came to 14 bases. Per germline, CDR1 LNHDA and CDR2 SQIVND (reference sequence). The CDR3 extends over 17 amino acids. CDR3 coding DNA: TGTGCCAGTAGTATAGACCTTGGGGGGAGCGCCTACAATGAGCAGTTCTTC. Its protein product is CASSIDLGGSAYNEQFF.